The clone carrying this T cell receptor (beta chain) has ten or more counts. The antigen is undetermined. This sample was included in a study of identical twins. MiXCR was run by TCRdb on the 5' RACE reads, yielding one entry per CDR3 protein. The table has some 500,000 distinct CDR3 sequences, less than 25% seen once. Study-level results: When twins shared out-of-frame alpha sequences, those sequences had excess low generation probability. The more abundant beta clonotypes in cord blood had fewer insertions, and memory repertoires did not show this.

This CDR3 spans 14 amino acids. The V end was cut by 0 bases, the J end by 5 bases, with 10 bases between. Germline loops: CDR1 LNHNV, CDR2 YYDKDF (reference sequence). This same sample was also taken into another study, of T cells expressing NK-cell markers. From that study: Each TCR beta repertoire originated in sorted T cells that were CD3+CD56+NKG2C+, CD3+CD56+NKG2C- or CD3+CD56-NKG2C+. Dominant NKG2C+ clonotypes made up roughly 1.0-7.5% of CD8+ T cells in roughly 6 donors.

This rearrangement joins TRBV15 to TRBJ2-5; D unresolved. This clonotype was obtained from a woman between 18 and 29 years old in good health. The sample consisted of CD4+ T cells sorted from blood. The CDR3 loop is CATSRDFWTETQYF. In DNA form, the CDR3 reads TGTGCCACCAGCAGAGATTTTTGGACGGAGACCCAGTACTTC.